The table lists the clone carrying this T cell receptor (beta chain) with a count of one. The authors' processing: Using reference gene primer amplification, nucleated cell counts were estimated. Produced via immunoSEQ multiplex PCR; TCRdb's table is partial and in-frame only. From that table come the V and J calls and clone size; the DNA was used to work out D and trimming. The sample comprises over 200,000 clones, more than 75% of which are singletons, and about 16% rests with the top ten. These data are taken from a study of blood T cell repertoires in COVID-19. Study-level background: PBMCs, B-cell-depleted T cells, or T cells were the source of the cDNA or gDNA that made up the material.

Across 24 US areas, participants ranged in age from about 18 to 100 years. Self-reported history from a screening survey and questionnaire set each donor's cohort. This receptor was identified in a man younger than 30 who had recovered from COVID-19. The sample taken for sequencing was PBMCs or T cells enriched from blood (not recorded which).

The chain's CDR3 is CSVEGVGGPGDTQYF. DNA of the CDR3: TGCAGCGTTGAAGGTGTGGGGGGTCCGGGAGATACGCAGTATTTT. The V and J genes are TRBV29-1 and TRBJ2-3; D perhaps matches TRBD2 (6 bases). The CDR3 totals 15 residues. Trimming cost V 1 base and J 5 bases, with 16 bases left between them. Germline V CDR1 and CDR2: SQVTM, ANQGSEA.